Sample share makes the clone carrying this T cell receptor beta chain medium-sized. This sample is drawn from a study of naive and memory T cell subsets. V dropped 0 bases and J dropped 3; count of bases not matched to a gene: 13. The germline V gene encodes CDR1 LNHNV and CDR2 YYDKDF (reference sequence). The CDR3 consists of 19 residues. Blood and skin TCR RNA was reverse transcribed with alpha and beta constant primers. TCRdb analysed the UMI-ligation and nested PCR reads with MiXCR anew, one entry per CDR3 protein. Among around 20,000 distinct CDR3 sequences, approximately 9.7% were seen once, and the ten largest hold approximately 7%. Sample treatment: skin biopsy from PPD injection site in Mantoux-positive individual. Unsorted total RNA, about 1 to 1000 ng, was DNase treated before reverse transcription.

The chain uses TRBV15 and TRBJ2-1, with 8 bases fitting TRBD2. The sequence derives from an adult in good health. This material consisted of skin, taken from a tuberculin skin test site. The chain's CDR3 is CATSRDLERREVIYNEQFF. In nucleotides, the CDR3 is TGTGCCACCAGCAGAGATCTGGAACGGCGGGAGGTTATCTACAATGAGCAGTTCTTC.